A single sample is the source of the 30 T cell receptor beta chains below, sequenced in a study of beta chain features in type 1 diabetes. Of the isolated RNA, all was reverse transcribed, and so the sequenced material was expressed TCRB transcripts. Repertoires were generated with immunoSEQ multiplex PCR, while TCRdb's copy carries only in-frame clones and drops some. The sample yields roughly 500,000 clones, roughly an eighth seen once. Sequenced sample: naive CD4+ T cells from blood. These receptors all stem from a woman between 18 and 29 years old in good health.

V and J are TRBV7-3 and TRBJ2-5; 7 bases fit TRBD2. Germline V lookup: CDR1 SGHTA, CDR2 FQGTGA. The CDR3 is made up of 13 amino acids. V lost 5 bases and J lost 5; bases outside the gene matches: 5. The CDR3 region has the DNA TGTGCCAGCAGCCGTACTAGCGCGGAGACCCAGTACTTC. It is translated as CASSRTSAETQYF.

The rearrangement uses TRBV19 and TRBJ2-1; 9 bases agree with TRBD2. V trimming: 4 bases; J trimming: 2 bases; junction bases outside the gene matches: 6. From germline, CDR1 is LNHDA and CDR2 SQIVND (reference sequence). The CDR3 consists of 16 residues. Here the CDR3 reads CASSSGRDSPYNEQFF. The CDR3 DNA follows: TGTGCCAGTAGTAGCGGGAGGGATTCCCCCTACAATGAGCAGTTCTTC.

This clone was found a few times. The rearrangement links TRBV5-4 to TRBJ2-3; D unresolved. V was shortened by 2 bases and J by 2 bases, with 6 bases between the two germline ends. CDR1 SGHNT and CDR2 YYREEE come from the germline V gene (reference sequence). This CDR3 has 13 residues. CDR3 sequence (DNA): TGTGCCAGCAGCTTAGGTTACACAGATACGCAGTATTTT. This gives the protein CASSLGYTDTQYF.

The chain couples TRBV4-3 to TRBJ2-5; TRBD2 is a possible D gene (7 bases). The CDR3 loop spans 16 amino acids. Trimming shortened V by 2 bases and J by 5 bases, and 18 bases separated the two germline ends. CDR1 LGHNA and CDR2 YSLEER come from the germline V gene. The CDR3 DNA is TGCGCCAGCAGCCAAACGCGGGGGCTGGGACGGGAGACCCAGTACTTC. Amino acids: CASSQTRGLGRETQYF.

The chain joins TRBV9 to TRBJ2-1; 10 bases match TRBD2. The germline V gene has CDR1 SGDLS and CDR2 YYNGEE. The CDR3 consists of 16 residues. Losses at the gene ends were 3 bases for V and 6 bases for J; bases not matched to a gene: 9. The CDR3 is CASSDRLAGLLNEQFF. CDR3 DNA sequence: TGTGCCAGCAGCGACAGACTAGCGGGTCTGCTCAATGAGCAGTTCTTC. Using reference TRBV9 and TRBJ2-1 for the parts outside the CDR3, the full variable domain is DSGVTQTPKHLITATGQRVTLRCSPRSGDLSVYWYQQSLDQGLQFLIQYYNGEERAKGNILERFSAQQFPDLHSELNLSSLELGDSALYFCASSDRLAGLLNEQFFGPGTRLTVL.

This clone was counted a few times. The chain links TRBV23-1 to TRBJ1-4, with D possibly TRBD1 on 6 matching bases. TRBV23-1 is marked as an open reading frame, function uncertain. CDR3 length equals 11 residues. The V end lost 9 bases, the J end lost 11 bases, and 13 bases lay between the germline ends. The CDR3 DNA reads as TGCGCCAGTAGGGACAAGGGGAAACTGTTTTTT. It translates to CASRDKGKLFF.

V and J are TRBV7-8 and TRBJ2-3, with D uncertain. Germline V lookup: CDR1 SGHVS, CDR2 FQNEAQ. The CDR3 extends over 16 amino acids. Trimming pared 5 bases from V and 5 bases from J, leaving 20 bases between. The CDR3 DNA reads as TGTGCCAGCAGCCGCGCGGCAGGACCCTTCAAAGATACGCAGTATTTT. Protein: CASSRAAGPFKDTQYF.

This rearrangement joins TRBV7-2 to TRBJ2-5, with 9 bases fitting TRBD1. The germline V gene has CDR1 SGHTA and CDR2 FQGNSA. This CDR3 has 15 amino acids. V lost 5 bases to trimming and J lost 5 bases; unmatched junction nucleotides: 9. This CDR3 reads CASSLGTGMWETQYF. CDR3 bases: TGTGCCAGCAGCCTCGGGACAGGGATGTGGGAGACCCAGTACTTC. Full variable domain (rest looked up from reference TRBV7-2 and TRBJ2-5): GAGVSQSPSNKVTEKGKDVELRCDPISGHTALYWYRQSLGQGLEFLIYFQGNSAPDKSGLPSDRFSAERTGGSVSTLTIQRTQQEDSAVYLCASSLGTGMWETQYFGPGTRLLVL.

This clone was seen a handful of times. The V and J genes are TRBV2 and TRBJ2-5, with D possibly TRBD2 on 6 matching bases. The CDR3 sequence is 14 residues long. Germline CDR1 and CDR2: SNHLY and FYNNEI. V was pared by 2 bases and J by 2 bases, with 9 bases between. CDR3 residues: CASSERGIQETQYF. The CDR3 DNA reads as TGTGCCAGCAGTGAACGGGGGATTCAAGAGACCCAGTACTTC.

The genes are TRBV7-8 and TRBJ2-7; the D is unclear. Germline V gene lookup returns CDR1 SGHVS and CDR2 FQNEAQ. The CDR3 has 13 residues. V was clipped by 5 bases and J by 3 bases, with 11 bases between them. CDR3 in amino acids: CASSPRVLYEQYF. Written as DNA, the CDR3 is TGTGCCAGCAGCCCCCGGGTCCTCTACGAGCAGTACTTC.

The chain links TRBV7-2 to TRBJ1-1; D gene ambiguous. CDR1 is SGHTA, CDR2 FQGNSA, per germline. The CDR3 covers 13 residues. V lost 5 bases and J lost 7, with 14 bases in between. CDR3 amino acids: CASSPGAQLEAFF. CDR3 bases: TGTGCCAGCAGCCCTGGTGCGCAGCTTGAAGCTTTCTTT.

The chain couples TRBV5-1 to TRBJ2-2; 7 nucleotides align to TRBD1. V shed 1 base, J shed 2 bases, and the junction held 5 bases outside the gene matches. Germline V CDR1 and CDR2: SGHRS, YFSETQ. CDR3 size: 16 residues. The CDR3 region has the DNA TGCGCCAGCAGCTTGAGACAGGGAGTAAACACCGGGGAGCTGTTTTTT. As protein: CASSLRQGVNTGELFF.

This clone has just a few counts. The chain links TRBV5-4 to TRBJ2-1; TRBD1 agrees at 8 bases. V trimming: 5 bases; J trimming: 7 bases; junction bases outside the gene matches: 8. The germline CDR1 and CDR2 sequences are SGHNT and YYREEE (reference sequence). The CDR3 sequence is 14 residues long. CDR3 loop: CASRDRGTFNEQFF. CDR3 nucleotides: TGTGCCAGCAGAGACAGGGGCACATTTAATGAGCAGTTCTTC.

The CDR3 loop is CASSLNGLERLDTQYF. The CDR3 DNA reads as TGTGCCAGCAGCTTAAATGGACTAGAGCGCCTAGATACGCAGTATTTT. V and J are TRBV7-2 and TRBJ2-3; 7 bases align to TRBD2. Losses at the gene ends were 2 bases for V and 5 bases for J; bases not matched to a gene: 10. The CDR3 loop spans 16 amino acids. Germline-derived CDR1 and CDR2 are SGHTA and FQGNSA.

This clone was seen more than once but under ten times. This CDR3 is CASSFLWGHIQYF. CDR3 nucleotides: TGTGCCAGCAGTTTTTTGTGGGGGCACATTCAGTACTTC. The V gene is TRBV28, the J gene TRBJ2-4, with D tentatively TRBD1 (6 bases). The CDR3 has 13 residues. The V end lost 3 bases, the J end lost 8 bases, and 11 bases lay between the germline ends. Germline V CDR1 and CDR2: MDHEN, SYDVKM. Together with reference TRBV28 and TRBJ2-4, the CDR3 gives the full variable domain: DVKVTQSSRYLVKRTGEKVFLECVQDMDHENMFWYRQDPGLGLRLIYFSYDVKMKEKGDIPEGYSVSREKKERFSLILESASTNQTSMYLCASSFLWGHIQYFGAGTRLSVL.

This clone has only a few counts. The chain joins TRBV5-1 to TRBJ2-2; D call uncertain. V was clipped by 7 bases and J by 7 bases, with 14 bases between them. The CDR3 is 13 residues long. Germline V gene data show CDR1 as SGHRS and CDR2 as YFSETQ. The CDR3 DNA reads TGCGCCAGCTTACTCCTCACCATCGGGGAGCTGTTTTTT. It translates to CASLLLTIGELFF.

The V gene is TRBV28, the J gene TRBJ1-1; D gene ambiguous. Germline V CDR1 and CDR2: MDHEN, SYDVKM. The length of the CDR3 is 12 residues. The V and J ends lost 6 bases and 10 bases respectively, with 15 bases between them. The CDR3 protein is CASRTSVVRAFF. CDR3 coding DNA: TGTGCCAGCAGGACAAGTGTTGTTAGAGCTTTCTTT.

The V and J genes are TRBV2 and TRBJ2-5, with TRBD1 matching over 9 bases. V lost 6 bases to trimming and J lost 2 bases; unmatched junction nucleotides: 7. Germline values: CDR1 SNHLY, CDR2 FYNNEI. The CDR3 has 15 residues. CDR3 sequence reads: CASRDRGDIQETQYF. The CDR3, as DNA: TGTGCCAGCAGGGACAGGGGCGACATTCAAGAGACCCAGTACTTC.

About this clone itself: A read error may produce the germline difference seen at one junction end. V gene TRBV7-9 combines with J gene TRBJ1-1; TRBD1 is a possible D gene (6 bases). This CDR3 comprises 16 residues. Germline V gives CDR1 SEHNR, CDR2 FQNEAQ (reference sequence). The CDR3 region has the DNA TGTGCCAGCAGCTTAGGTTCCGGGACACGGAACTCTGAAGCTTTCTTT. Translating gives CASSLGSGTRNSEAFF. The variable domain in full, with the rest retrieved from reference TRBV7-9 and TRBJ1-1, is DTGVSQNPRHKITKRGQNVTFRCDPISEHNRLYWYRQTLGQGPEFLTYFQNEAQLEKSRLLSDRFSAERPKGSFSTLEIQRTEQGDSAMYLCASSLGSGTRNSEAFFGQGTRLTVV.

This clone was counted a single time. The chain carries TRBV7-2 and TRBJ2-3; D is ambiguous. Germline loops: CDR1 SGHTA, CDR2 FQGNSA. Trimming removed 1 base at V and 0 bases at J, with 8 bases between. The CDR3 loop spans 15 amino acids. The CDR3: CASSLGAWSTDTQYF. The CDR3 coding sequence is TGTGCCAGCAGCTTAGGAGCCTGGAGCACAGATACGCAGTATTTT.

About this clone: The sample carries other DNA sequences with the same CDR3. The V call is TRBV7-2, the J call TRBJ2-7; D is uncertain. Germline CDR1 and CDR2: SGHTA and FQGNSA. This CDR3 is built from 13 residues. Trimming cost V 1 base and J 1 base, with 5 bases left between them. The CDR3 sequence is CASSLDRSYEQYF. CDR3 nucleotides: TGTGCCAGCAGCTTAGACAGATCCTACGAGCAGTACTTC.

This chain connects TRBV29-1 to TRBJ1-2, with D hard to call. The CDR3 covers 17 residues. The germline V gene encodes CDR1 SQVTM and CDR2 ANQGSEA. The V and J ends lost 2 bases and 4 bases respectively, with 23 bases between them. The CDR3 here is CSVETPPWRQTGYGYTF. The CDR3 region has the DNA TGCAGCGTTGAAACCCCTCCCTGGCGGCAGACCGGCTATGGCTACACCTTC. Full variable domain (missing parts from reference TRBV29-1 and TRBJ1-2): SAVISQKPSRDICQRGTSLTIQCQVDSQVTMMFWYRQQPGQSLTLIATANQGSEATYESGFVIDKFPISRPNLTFSTLTVSNMSPEDSSIYLCSVETPPWRQTGYGYTFGSGTRLTVV.

The sample holds a few counts of this clone. The rearrangement links TRBV18 to TRBJ2-5; no clear D. The CDR3 consists of 15 residues. V was pared by 2 bases and J by 0 bases, with 10 bases between. Germline V gene lookup returns CDR1 KGHSH and CDR2 LQKENI. DNA of the CDR3: TGTGCCAGCTCACCAAGAGGCAGGTACCAAGAGACCCAGTACTTC. As protein: CASSPRGRYQETQYF.

The chain employs TRBV28 and TRBJ1-5; weak D call: TRBD1 (5 bases). Per the germline V gene, CDR1 is MDHEN and CDR2 is SYDVKM. V was trimmed by 5 bases and J by 7 bases, leaving 18 bases between them. This CDR3 has 15 amino acids. The CDR3 here is CASSAIPGRSQPQHF. The CDR3 DNA is TGTGCCAGCAGTGCTATACCGGGACGATCCCAGCCCCAGCATTTT.

This clone was observed a few times. The V call is TRBV5-1, the J call TRBJ2-1; 8 bases align to TRBD2. Trimming removed 2 bases from V and 8 bases from J; junction bases left unmatched: 6. CDR1 is SGHRS, CDR2 YFSETQ, per germline. CDR3 length equals 14 residues. The CDR3 coding sequence is TGCGCCAGCAGCTTTAGCGGGAATACCTATGAGCAGTTCTTC. Its protein product is CASSFSGNTYEQFF.

The V call is TRBV2, the J call TRBJ1-1; 8 bases are shared with TRBD1. This CDR3 is built from 15 residues. Germline CDR1 and CDR2: SNHLY and FYNNEI. Trimming cost V 1 base and J 10 bases; bases outside gene matches: 11. In nucleotides, the CDR3 is TGTGCCAGCAGTGAAGGGTGGGCAGGGGGCGACGCAGCTTTCTTT. It codes for CASSEGWAGGDAAFF. Combining the CDR3 with reference TRBV2 and TRBJ1-1 gives the whole variable domain EPEVTQTPSHQVTQMGQEVILRCVPISNHLYFYWYRQILGQKVEFLVSFYNNEISEKSEIFDDQFSVERPDGSNFTLKIRSTKLEDSAMYFCASSEGWAGGDAAFFGQGTRLTVV.

This clone was detected a few times. The genes are TRBV21-1 and TRBJ1-1; the table assigns TRBD1, which was not confirmed against the DNA. TRBV21-1 is shown as a pseudogene. This CDR3 contains 11 residues. The CDR3 region has the DNA TGTGCCTGGATCAGGGGGTGTGAAGCTTTCTTT. Protein sequence: CAWIRGCEAFF.

This clone was recorded a few times. DNA of the CDR3: TGCGCCAGCAGCTTCCGGACAGGAGGCACAGATACGCAGTATTTT. It codes for CASSFRTGGTDTQYF. This chain uses TRBV5-1 with TRBJ2-3, with 7 bases matching TRBD1. There are 15 residues in the CDR3. V gave up 2 bases and J gave up 1 base; unmatched junction bases: 4. CDR1 is SGHRS, CDR2 YFSETQ, per germline.

The chain carries TRBV27 and TRBJ1-6; 8 bases agree with TRBD1. The germline V gene encodes CDR1 MNHEY and CDR2 SMNVEV (reference sequence). V dropped 4 bases and J dropped 9; count of bases not matched to a gene: 8. This CDR3 is 15 amino acids long. CDR3 bases: TGTGCCAGCAGTTCGGACAGGGTAGATATTTCACCCCTCCACTTT. It yields the protein CASSSDRVDISPLHF.

V gene TRBV19 combines with J gene TRBJ2-4, with D possibly TRBD1 on 5 matching bases. The CDR3 contains 13 residues. Between the trimmed V and J ends, which lost 3 bases and 15 bases, there was a span of 18 bases. The germline V gene has CDR1 LNHDA and CDR2 SQIVND (reference sequence). This CDR3 reads CASSIGREGPRYF. The CDR3 coding sequence is TGTGCCAGTAGTATTGGCAGGGAAGGGCCTAGGTACTTC.